This T cell receptor beta chain is from a study of blood T cell repertoires in COVID-19. Assay: immunoSEQ multiplex PCR; the TCRdb copy retains only in-frame clones and omits some. The profile shows roughly 250,000 clones, about 87% of them singletons. Germline CDR1 and CDR2: SGHNT and YYREEE (reference sequence). This CDR3 has 15 amino acids. Trimming cost V 0 bases and J 2 bases; bases outside gene matches: 2. Participants came from roughly 23 US areas, aged about 18 to 89 years. Participants reported their clinical history, and cohort assignment relied on those reports. Recovery meant two consecutive negative NP/OP PCR tests, professional clearance, or resolved symptoms.

The origin of this receptor is a woman between 45 and 65 years old who had recovered from COVID-19. Sequencing used PBMCs or T cells enriched from blood (not recorded which). V is TRBV5-4 and J is TRBJ1-3; 7 bases match TRBD1. In DNA form, the CDR3 reads TGTGCCAGCAGCTTGGGGGACAGTACTGGAAACACCATATATTTT. Amino acid sequence: CASSLGDSTGNTIYF.